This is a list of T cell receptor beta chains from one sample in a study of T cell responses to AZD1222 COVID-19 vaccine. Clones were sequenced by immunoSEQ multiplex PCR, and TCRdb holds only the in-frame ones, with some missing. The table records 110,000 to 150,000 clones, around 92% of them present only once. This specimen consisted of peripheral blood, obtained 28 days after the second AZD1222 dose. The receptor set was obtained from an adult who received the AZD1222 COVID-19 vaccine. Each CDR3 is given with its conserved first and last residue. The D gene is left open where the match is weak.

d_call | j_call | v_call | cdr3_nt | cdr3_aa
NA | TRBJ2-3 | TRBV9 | TGTGCCAGCAGCGTAGAGAGCCGGATGGATACGCAGTATTTT | CASSVESRMDTQYF
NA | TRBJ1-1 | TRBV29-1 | TGCAGCGTTGAAGGTGGGGGGAACACTGAAGCTTTCTTT | CSVEGGGNTEAFF
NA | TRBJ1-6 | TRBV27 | TGTGCCAGCAGTTTAAGTTATAATTCACCCCTCCACTTT | CASSLSYNSPLHF
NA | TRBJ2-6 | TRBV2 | TGTGCCAGCAGTGACTTGGCCAACGTCCTGACTTTC | CASSDLANVLTF
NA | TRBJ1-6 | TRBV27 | TGTGCCAGCAGTTTAACAGGGAGCTCCTATAATTCACCCCTCCACTTT | CASSLTGSSYNSPLHF
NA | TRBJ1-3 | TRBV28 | TGTGCCAGCAAGGGCTCAGCAGGGGCCGGAAACACCATATATTTT | CASKGSAGAGNTIYF
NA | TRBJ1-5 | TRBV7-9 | TGTGCCAGCAGCTTAGGGGCAGATCAGCCCCAGCATTTT | CASSLGADQPQHF
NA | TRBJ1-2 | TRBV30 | TGTGCCGGACAGCTAGCTAACTATGGCTACACCTTC | CAGQLANYGYTF
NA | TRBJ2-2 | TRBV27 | TGTGCCAGCAGGGTGACAGGGAACACCGGGGAGCTGTTTTTT | CASRVTGNTGELFF
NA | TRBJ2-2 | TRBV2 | TGTGCCAGCAGTGTGGACACTTACACCGGGGAGCTGTTTTTT | CASSVDTYTGELFF
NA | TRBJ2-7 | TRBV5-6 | TGTGCCAGCAGCTTGGCCTACGGTTCCTACGAGCAGTACTTC | CASSLAYGSYEQYF